Listed here are 26 T cell receptor beta chains from one sample, sequenced in a study of molecular identifiers for immune sequencing clone quantification. MiXCR, run by TCRdb on the PCR reads, gives a single entry per CDR3 protein. Of more than 550,000 distinct CDR3 sequences listed, approximately 24% are singletons. The sample was naive CD8+ T cells from blood, with Jurkat cell RNA spiked in. The subset denotes: FACS-sorted CD8+CD4-CCR7+CD45RA+ naive T cells. These receptors were taken from a human donor in good health. Some libraries in this study had Jurkat cell RNA spiked in.

This clonotype has a count of ten or more. The rearrangement links TRBV12-3 or TRBV12-4 to TRBJ1-1; D is unresolved. V shed 5 bases and J shed 8 bases, with 15 bases lying between them. The CDR3 has 13 amino acids. The CDR3 loop is CASSPKVGIEAFF. Here the CDR3 DNA reads TGTGCCAGCAGTCCTAAGGTTGGGATCGAAGCTTTCTTT.

This clonotype was picked up many times. This chain links TRBV7-2 with TRBJ2-2; D ambiguous. The CDR3 is 13 residues long. Germline CDR1 is SGHTA and CDR2 is FQGNSA. V lost 1 base and J lost 6, with 6 bases in between. CDR3 amino acids: CASSLVGAGELFF. The CDR3 nucleotides are TGTGCCAGCAGCTTAGTTGGGGCCGGGGAGCTGTTTTTT.

Note on this clonotype: A much larger clone differs from this one at a single base, so this may be a read error. This chain links TRBV5-8 with TRBJ2-5, with 7 positions matching TRBD2. This CDR3 contains 18 residues. The germline V gene encodes CDR1 SGHTS and CDR2 YDEGEE. CDR3 bases: TGTGCCAGCGGCTTTGGCAAAGGCAGGAGCGGGATCCCGGAGACCCAGTACTTC. This translates into CASGFGKGRSGIPETQYF.

This clonotype was found many times. DNA of the CDR3: TGTGCCACCAGCACCGGGACAGGCCCCTACGAGCAGTACTTC. This sequence encodes CATSTGTGPYEQYF. The rearrangement uses TRBV15 and TRBJ2-7; the match to TRBD1 covers 8 bases. This CDR3 region has 14 residues. After removal of 4 bases from V and 2 bases from J, the junction contained 4 bases not matched to a gene. Looked up from germline, CDR1 is LNHNV and CDR2 is YYDKDF (reference sequence).

This clonotype was counted many times. V gene TRBV21-1 combines with J gene TRBJ2-5; TRBD1 is the table's D call, not checked against the DNA. TRBV21-1 is classified as a pseudogene. CDR3 length: 15 residues. Here the CDR3 reads CASTTARDRAETQYF. CDR3 nucleotides: TGTGCCAGCACCACCGCCCGGGACAGGGCAGAGACCCAGTACTTC.

As to this clonotype: Possible read error: a much larger clone is one base away. The CDR3, as DNA: TGCGCCAGCAGCCAAGAAAGAAGTTGGACAGGAGCCGAAAACATTCAGTACTTC. Its translation is CASSQERSWTGAENIQYF. The genes are TRBV4-3 and TRBJ2-4, with 7 bases matching TRBD1. Germline CDR1 reads LGHNA; CDR2 reads YSLEER. The CDR3 contains 18 residues.

Comments on this clonotype: Relative to the germline gene, one junction end is altered; a read error may explain this. The rearrangement links TRBV7-2 to TRBJ2-1; D is tentatively TRBD1 or TRBD2 (5 bases each). From germline, CDR1 is SGHTA and CDR2 FQGNSA. There are 14 residues in the CDR3. CDR3 nucleotides: TGTGCCAGCAGCTCCCCGGGGCAGTACAATGAGCAGATCTTC. Translated, it gives CASSSPGQYNEQIF.

This clonotype was seen many times. This chain joins TRBV7-9 and TRBJ2-7; TRBD1 might be the D (6 bases). This CDR3 is built from 12 residues. V was pared by 5 bases and J by 7 bases, with 12 bases between. CDR1 is SEHNR, CDR2 FQNEAQ, per germline (reference sequence). The CDR3 loop is CASSQAGEEQYF. CDR3 sequence (DNA): TGTGCCAGCAGCCAGGCAGGGGAAGAGCAGTACTTC.

In its sample, this clonotype was seen a few times. V usage is TRBV9 and J usage is TRBJ2-7; 9 bases line up with TRBD2. This CDR3 has 15 amino acids. V gave up 2 bases and J gave up 4 bases; unmatched junction bases: 7. Per germline, CDR1 SGDLS and CDR2 YYNGEE. The CDR3, as DNA: TGTGCCAGCAGCGTTCTTGCGGGAGGGCCTTACGAGCAGTACTTC. Its translation is CASSVLAGGPYEQYF.

The table lists this clonotype with many counts. This chain joins TRBV28 and TRBJ1-5; 7 positions agree with TRBD1. CDR1 and CDR2 from the germline V gene are MDHEN and SYDVKM. With 8 bases clipped from V and 2 bases from J, the junction kept 3 bases outside the gene matches. This CDR3 region has 13 residues. The CDR3 protein is CASLGQGNQPQHF. DNA for the CDR3: TGTGCCAGCCTAGGACAGGGCAATCAGCCCCAGCATTTT. The variable domain in full, with the rest retrieved from reference TRBV28 and TRBJ1-5, is DVKVTQSSRYLVKRTGEKVFLECVQDMDHENMFWYRQDPGLGLRLIYFSYDVKMKEKGDIPEGYSVSREKKERFSLILESASTNQTSMYLCASLGQGNQPQHFGDGTRLSIL.

This clonotype was counted many times. This chain connects TRBV10-2 to TRBJ1-2; D call uncertain. Germline V lookup: CDR1 WSHSY, CDR2 SAAADI. The V end was cut by 2 bases, the J end by 2 bases, with 15 bases between. The CDR3 totals 16 residues. As DNA, the CDR3 is TGCGCCAGCAGTGAGGTATCCACGTCAGGAAACTATGGCTACACCTTC. Translated, it gives CASSEVSTSGNYGYTF.

There are a few counts of this clonotype. In DNA, the CDR3 is TGCAGCCTCAGGGGGGGGCAGGGGGAGCTGTTTTTT. Its translation is CSLRGGQGELFF. The V gene is TRBV29-1, the J gene TRBJ2-2; either TRBD1 or TRBD2 may fit D (7 bases each). The CDR3 length is 12 residues. V lost 8 bases and J 8 bases, leaving 15 bases between the germline ends. The V gene's germline CDR1 is SQVTM and CDR2 ANQGSEA.

The chain links TRBV19 to TRBJ1-1; D remains unclear. This CDR3 is built from 13 residues. The V end lost 0 bases, the J end lost 0 bases, and 2 bases lay between the germline ends. The germline gives CDR1 LNHDA, CDR2 SQIVND (reference sequence). CDR3 sequence: CASSIEVNTEAFF. The CDR3 nucleotides are TGTGCCAGTAGTATAGAAGTGAACACTGAAGCTTTCTTT.

This clonotype was seen a few times. The J gene is TRBJ1-1, the V gene TRBV6-1; 8 positions agree with TRBD1. V gave up 4 bases and J gave up 4 bases; unmatched junction bases: 5. This CDR3 has 14 amino acids. The V gene's germline CDR1 is MNHNS and CDR2 SASEGT. For the CDR3, the DNA is TGTGCCAGCAGTGGTGACAGGGGCCTCACTGAAGCTTTCTTT. This codes for CASSGDRGLTEAFF.

With respect to this clonotype: This may stem from a read error, because a much larger clone lies one nucleotide away. The chain joins TRBV27 to TRBJ2-7; D is ambiguous. Trimming took off 7 bases at V and 6 bases at J, with 19 bases between the two ends. Germline V gives CDR1 MNHEY, CDR2 SMNVEV (reference sequence). This CDR3 comprises 14 residues. CDR3 DNA: TGTGCCAGCAACCCATTTTATGCCGAGCCCGAGCAGTACTTC. Its protein is CASNPFYAEPEQYF.

This clonotype was observed at least ten times. CDR3 nucleotide sequence: TGTGCCAACCCGTCGGTGGACGGCAACACCGGGGAGCTGTTTTTT. Translating it yields CANPSVDGNTGELFF. The chain is built from TRBV21-1 and TRBJ2-2. TRBV21-1 is given as a pseudogene. The CDR3 runs to 15 residues.

Only one count was recorded for this clonotype. The CDR3 does not end in the conserved phenylalanine or tryptophan, so this is likely a read error. The chain recombines TRBV9 with TRBJ2-7; D assignment may be TRBD1 or TRBD2 (5 bases each). V was trimmed by 0 bases and J by 7 bases, leaving 23 bases between them. The CDR3 runs to 17 residues. Germline assignment: CDR1 SGDLS and CDR2 YYNGEE. In DNA form, the CDR3 reads TGTGCCAGCAGCGTAGAAGGAGACAGCCAGAGGGGCGTTGAGCAGTACTAC. It specifies CASSVEGDSQRGVEQYY.

As regards this clonotype: This may be a read error: a much more frequent sequence differs by one nucleotide. V is TRBV20-1 and J is TRBJ1-3, with D perhaps matching TRBD1 (5 bases). Germline V gene sequence: CDR1 DFQATT, CDR2 SNEGSKA (reference sequence). The length of the CDR3 is 14 residues. CDR3 DNA: TGCAGTACTAGAGATCAGGGAGTGGGAAACACCATATATTTT. This gives the protein CSTRDQGVGNTIYF.

As for this clonotype: At one end, the junction sequence differs from germline, possibly due to a read error. The chain couples TRBV4-3 to TRBJ2-7, with TRBD1 matching over 8 bases. CDR3 length: 15 amino acids. Germline V CDR1 and CDR2: LGHNA, YSLEER. The CDR3 DNA sequence: TGCGCCAGCAGCCAAGAGAAGCAGGGGGCCTACGAGCGGTACTTC. Amino acid sequence: CASSQEKQGAYERYF.

V and J are TRBV5-1 and TRBJ2-1; 7 positions match TRBD1. The J segment lost 6 bases and the V segment lost 3 bases, leaving 6 bases of the junction unmatched. Looked up from germline, CDR1 is SGHRS and CDR2 is YFSETQ. The CDR3 contains 14 residues. The CDR3 DNA follows: TGCGCCAGCAGCTCCACCGACAGGGTCAATGAGCAGTTCTTC. Translation: CASSSTDRVNEQFF.

This clonotype was counted ten times or more. The J gene is TRBJ1-1, the V gene TRBV6-5, with D tentatively TRBD1 (6 bases). This CDR3 has 13 residues. V lost 2 bases and J 5 bases, leaving 9 bases between the germline ends. CDR1 is MNHEY, CDR2 SVGAGI, per germline. CDR3 nucleotides: TGTGCCAGCAGTTACACGGGGACAACTGAAGCTTTCTTT. Its protein product is CASSYTGTTEAFF.

This clonotype has only a few counts. The rearrangement links TRBV19 to TRBJ1-2; a possible D gene is TRBD1 (6 bases). Deletions cut 7 bases from V and 3 bases from J, with 21 bases between. The CDR3 has 16 amino acids. The germline V gene encodes CDR1 LNHDA and CDR2 SQIVND (reference sequence). The chain's CDR3 is CASTPLAWGADYGYTF. The CDR3 coding sequence is TGTGCCAGTACCCCTCTCGCCTGGGGGGCAGACTATGGCTACACCTTC.

This clonotype was counted ten times or more. The chain recombines TRBV4-1 with TRBJ1-5, with D unclear. This CDR3 region has 15 residues. Per germline, CDR1 MGHRA and CDR2 YSYEKL. V lost 0 bases and J 0 bases, leaving 6 bases between the germline ends. Written as DNA, the CDR3 is TGCGCCAGCAGCCAAGAATGGAATAGCAATCAGCCCCAGCATTTT. Translating gives CASSQEWNSNQPQHF.

This clonotype was observed a few times. The gene calls are TRBV27 and TRBJ1-5; possible D gene TRBD1, 6 bases. The V and J ends lost 6 bases and 1 base respectively, with 16 bases between them. CDR3 length: 16 residues. In germline, CDR1 is MNHEY, CDR2 SMNVEV (reference sequence). The chain's CDR3 is CASSLAGAWSNQPQHF. The CDR3 DNA sequence: TGTGCCAGCAGCCTTGCAGGGGCCTGGAGCAATCAGCCCCAGCATTTT.

There are many counts of this clonotype. The V call is TRBV12-3 or TRBV12-4, the J call TRBJ2-3; possibly TRBD2 for D (6 bases). Trimming cost V 8 bases and J 0 bases, with 15 bases left between them. The CDR3 contains 15 residues. CDR3 protein: CASGPERVSTDTQYF. The DNA of the CDR3 is TGTGCCAGCGGTCCCGAGCGGGTTAGCACAGATACGCAGTATTTT.

This clonotype has just a few counts. This rearrangement joins TRBV7-9 to TRBJ2-1, with D unresolved. Per germline, CDR1 SEHNR and CDR2 FQNEAQ (reference sequence). Deletions cut 5 bases from V and 0 bases from J, with 11 bases between. The CDR3 runs 15 residues. The CDR3 DNA follows: TGTGCCAGCAGCCCGACAACAAACTCCTACAATGAGCAGTTCTTC. Protein product: CASSPTTNSYNEQFF.